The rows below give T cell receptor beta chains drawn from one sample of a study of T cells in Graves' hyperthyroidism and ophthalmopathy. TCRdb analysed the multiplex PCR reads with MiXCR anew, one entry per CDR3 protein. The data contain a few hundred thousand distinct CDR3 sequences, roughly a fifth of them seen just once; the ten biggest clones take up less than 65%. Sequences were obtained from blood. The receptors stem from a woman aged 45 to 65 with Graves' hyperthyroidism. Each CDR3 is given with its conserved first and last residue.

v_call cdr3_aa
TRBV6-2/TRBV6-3 CASSLNDREGYGYTF
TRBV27 CASSFRTSGVSDTQYF
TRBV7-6 CASSLARASGFYNEQFF
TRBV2 CASSRTGAGRYNEQFF
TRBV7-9 CASSLVRVPSSYNEQFF
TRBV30 CAWSVGRPNQPQHF
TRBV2 CASSEALSGGLESTDTQYF
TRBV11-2 CASSLGGANYEQYF
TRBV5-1 CASSFGLAGDNEQFF
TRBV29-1 CSVEDNLPYNEQFF
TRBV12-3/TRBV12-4 CASSLFGTEAFF
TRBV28 CASRGTRPYEQYF
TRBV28 CASSSPVLAGVSTYNEQFF
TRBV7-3 CASSPSSGGSTDTQYF
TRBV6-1 CASSFDRGVQYF
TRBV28 CASSFGLAGLGTDTQYF
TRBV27 CASSLGQGFHEQYF
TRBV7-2 CASSGPGLTYEQYF
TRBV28 CASSSGWAHRDQETQYF
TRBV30 CAWRFGGVSYEQYF
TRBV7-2 CASSLIRKNGEQFF
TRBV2 CASIAEKRPTHTEAFF
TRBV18 CASSPGGSTDTQYF
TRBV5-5 CASSLGTHPNNEQFF
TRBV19 CASSPSGSKNEQFF
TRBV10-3 CAISDDGGSSSYNEQFF
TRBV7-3 CASSTRNWGSEQFF
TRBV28 CASSSGSMYEQYF
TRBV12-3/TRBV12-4 CASSIAGQDGCTF
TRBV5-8 CASSLQGAQETQYF
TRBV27 CASTPGAGRGGYTF
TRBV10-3 CAISAASGGGENIQYF
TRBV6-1 CASSYGGSGSYEQYF
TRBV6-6 CASSSGTGIGELFF
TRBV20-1 CSAVDLLRAFF
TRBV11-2 CASSHLAGRVAKTDTQYF